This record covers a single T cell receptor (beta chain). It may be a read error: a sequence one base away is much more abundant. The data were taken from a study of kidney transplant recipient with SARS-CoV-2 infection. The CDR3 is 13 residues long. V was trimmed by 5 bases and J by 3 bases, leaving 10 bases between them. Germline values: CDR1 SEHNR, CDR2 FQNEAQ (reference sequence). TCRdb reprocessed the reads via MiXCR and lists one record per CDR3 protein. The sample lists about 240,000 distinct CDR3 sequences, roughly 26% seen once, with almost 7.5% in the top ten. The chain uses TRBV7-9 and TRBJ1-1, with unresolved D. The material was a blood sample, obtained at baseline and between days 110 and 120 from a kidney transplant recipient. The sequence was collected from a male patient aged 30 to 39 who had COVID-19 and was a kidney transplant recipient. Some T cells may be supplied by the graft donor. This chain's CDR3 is CASSPERDTEAFF. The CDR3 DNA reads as TGTGCCAGCAGCCCTGAAAGGGACACTGAAGCTTTCTTT.